The 22 T cell receptor beta chains in this list originate from one sample, sequenced in a study of cytomegalovirus exposure and HLA in healthy donors. Vbeta (60) and Jbeta (13) primers were used in the PCR. Sequencing used immunoSEQ multiplex PCR; TCRdb keeps in-frame clones, though not all of them. This repertoire includes about 210,000 clones. The sequencing sample was made of PBMCs. The receptors were gathered from a woman aged 25 to 39 in good health and CMV-seropositive.

V is TRBV5-4 and J is TRBJ1-1; unclear D gene. Germline V gene lookup returns CDR1 SGHNT and CDR2 YYREEE (reference sequence). Trimming removed 0 bases from V and 5 bases from J, with 8 bases in between. CDR3 length: 13 residues. CDR3 DNA sequence: TGTGCCAGCAGCTTGGTGGAGGCAACTGAAGCTTTCTTT. This gives the protein CASSLVEATEAFF.

This chain uses TRBV10-3 with TRBJ2-2; maybe TRBD2 (7 bases). The CDR3 is made up of 16 amino acids. Looked up from germline, CDR1 is ENHRY and CDR2 is SYGVKD. V was pared by 3 bases and J by 4 bases, with 15 bases between. The CDR3 DNA reads as TGTGCCATCAGTGACTGGGGGGGCAGGCGCACCGGGGAGCTGTTTTTT. Its protein product is CAISDWGGRRTGELFF.

This chain links TRBV5-6 with TRBJ1-4; tentatively, D is TRBD1 (5 bases). There are 16 residues in the CDR3. Germline V lookup: CDR1 SGHDT, CDR2 YYEEEE. Deletions cut 0 bases from V and 0 bases from J, with 9 bases between. CDR3 amino acids: CASSLGQLATNEKLFF. Here the CDR3 DNA reads TGTGCCAGCAGCTTGGGACAGCTAGCAACTAATGAAAAACTGTTTTTT.

This chain connects TRBV7-2 to TRBJ2-7; D is possibly TRBD2 (5 bases). The CDR3 sequence is 16 residues long. Per the germline V gene, CDR1 is SGHTA and CDR2 is FQGNSA. V lost 2 bases and J 4 bases, leaving 18 bases between the germline ends. CDR3 residues: CASSLSGNEGAYEQYF. CDR3 bases: TGTGCCAGCAGCTTAAGCGGTAACGAGGGAGCGTACGAGCAGTACTTC.

The chain couples TRBV27 to TRBJ2-1; 10 bases fit TRBD2. The germline V gene encodes CDR1 MNHEY and CDR2 SMNVEV (reference sequence). Germline trimming cut 3 bases from V and 8 bases from J; bases unmatched to any gene: 7. There are 15 residues in the CDR3. CDR3 residues: CASSLRLAGVDEQFF. The CDR3 DNA reads TGTGCCAGCAGTTTGCGGCTAGCGGGAGTTGATGAGCAGTTCTTC.

The V gene is TRBV10-3, the J gene TRBJ1-1; 8 bases align to TRBD1. Germline values: CDR1 ENHRY, CDR2 SYGVKD. The CDR3 is 13 amino acids. With V trimmed by 6 bases and J by 5 bases, 5 bases remained unmatched. CDR3 protein: CAIRTDRDTEAFF. The CDR3 nucleotides are TGTGCCATCAGGACGGACAGGGATACTGAAGCTTTCTTT.

The CDR3 DNA sequence: TGCGCCAGCAGTGCTCCGGCGGGGGCGTCTAATGAAAAACTGTTTTTT. Amino acids: CASSAPAGASNEKLFF. The V call is TRBV10-2, the J call TRBJ1-4; D is possibly TRBD1 (6 bases). CDR1 and CDR2 from the germline V gene are WSHSY and SAAADI. This CDR3 is built from 16 residues. V shed 4 bases and J shed 3 bases, with 15 bases lying between them.

The DNA of the CDR3 is TGTGCCAGCAGCACCGACAGAATGAACACTGAAGCTTTCTTT. It codes for CASSTDRMNTEAFF. This chain joins TRBV6-5 and TRBJ1-1; D is possibly TRBD1 (5 bases). V was trimmed by 6 bases and J by 0 bases, leaving 11 bases between them. The length of the CDR3 is 14 residues. The germline V gene encodes CDR1 MNHEY and CDR2 SVGAGI.

About this clone: Germline and junction disagree at one end, which may indicate a read error. The V and J genes are TRBV10-3 and TRBJ1-2; possible D gene TRBD1, 6 bases. The CDR3 sequence is 13 residues long. Germline-derived CDR1 and CDR2 are ENHRY and SYGVKD. The CDR3 coding sequence is TGTGCCAGCAGTTACTCAGGGGAATCGGGCTACACCTTC. Its protein product is CASSYSGESGYTF.

This chain uses TRBV5-1 with TRBJ2-2, with a weak D call TRBD2 (6 bases). Germline V gene sequence: CDR1 SGHRS, CDR2 YFSETQ. V was cut by 4 bases and J by 3 bases, with 10 bases left in between. CDR3 length equals 14 residues. The CDR3 sequence is CASSPPGDTGELFF. DNA for the CDR3: TGCGCCAGCAGCCCGCCGGGGGACACCGGGGAGCTGTTTTTT.

This rearrangement joins TRBV10-1 to TRBJ2-1; possible D gene TRBD2, 6 bases. The CDR3 is 13 amino acids. Per germline, CDR1 WNHNN and CDR2 SYGVQD (reference sequence). The V end lost 3 bases, the J end lost 4 bases, and 7 bases lay between the germline ends. CDR3 coding DNA: TGCGCCAGCAGTGAAGCGGGTTACAATGAGCAGTTCTTC. The encoded protein is CASSEAGYNEQFF.

The CDR3 DNA reads TGTGCCAGCAGCTTAGTCCGGGCAGGGGCCTACGAGCAGTACTTC. The encoded protein is CASSLVRAGAYEQYF. The chain recombines TRBV7-2 with TRBJ2-7; a possible D gene is TRBD1 (6 bases). The V and J ends lost 1 base and 2 bases respectively, with 12 bases between them. The CDR3 is made up of 15 amino acids. The germline CDR1 and CDR2 sequences are SGHTA and FQGNSA.

V gene TRBV19 combines with J gene TRBJ2-1; 15 nucleotides match TRBD2. This CDR3 is built from 16 residues. Germline CDR1 is LNHDA and CDR2 is SQIVND (reference sequence). Trimming removed 8 bases from V and 13 bases from J; junction bases left unmatched: 15. CDR3 DNA: TGTGCCAGTGAACCGGGACTAGCGGGAGGAACCCGTGTCCAGTTCTTC. Its translation is CASEPGLAGGTRVQFF.

The rearrangement links TRBV11-2 to TRBJ2-5, with 9 bases matching TRBD2. Germline CDR1 reads SGHAT; CDR2 reads FQNNGV. With 5 bases clipped from V and 2 bases from J, the junction kept 3 bases outside the gene matches. CDR3 length: 14 residues. The CDR3 loop reads CASSRLAVQETQYF. For the CDR3, the DNA is TGTGCCAGCAGCCGACTAGCGGTACAAGAGACCCAGTACTTC.

The gene calls are TRBV7-2 and TRBJ2-6; the D gene is possibly TRBD1 (5 bases). The CDR3 contains 14 residues. CDR1 is SGHTA and CDR2 is FQGNSA in the germline V gene. V lost 8 bases and J lost 4, with 12 bases in between. For the CDR3, the DNA is TGTGCCAGCGCACCAGGGTTCGGGGCCAACGTCCTGACTTTC. It translates to CASAPGFGANVLTF.

The chain carries TRBV12-5 and TRBJ1-5, with unresolved D. This CDR3 is built from 12 residues. V lost 6 bases and J 4 bases, leaving 7 bases between the germline ends. Germline V CDR1 and CDR2: LGHNT, FRNRAP. CDR3 region: CASGRRNQPQHF. In DNA, the CDR3 is TGTGCTAGTGGACGGAGAAATCAGCCCCAGCATTTT.

The rearrangement joins TRBV30 to TRBJ2-1; TRBD2 aligns across 9 bases. Germline CDR1 and CDR2: GTSNPN and SVGIG (reference sequence). J lost 6 bases, V lost 5 bases, and 2 bases had no gene match. This CDR3 contains 12 residues. The CDR3 here is CAWGTSTNEQFF. The CDR3 coding sequence is TGTGCCTGGGGGACTAGCACCAATGAGCAGTTCTTC. Variable domain in full (rest from reference TRBV30 and TRBJ2-1): SQTIHQWPATLVQPVGSPLSLECTVEGTSNPNLYWYRQAAGRGLQLLFYSVGIGQISSEVPQNLSASRPQDRQFILSSKKLLLSDSGFYLCAWGTSTNEQFFGPGTRLTVL.

The chain is built from TRBV9 and TRBJ1-3, with D uncertain. V lost 4 bases, J lost 5 bases, and 10 bases lay in between. Germline assignment: CDR1 SGDLS and CDR2 YYNGEE. This CDR3 is 13 amino acids long. Here the CDR3 reads CASSPEARNTIYF. In DNA form, the CDR3 reads TGTGCCAGCAGCCCCGAAGCCAGAAACACCATATATTTT.

The V gene is TRBV6-1, the J gene TRBJ2-7, with 7 positions matching TRBD1. The J segment lost 0 bases and the V segment lost 7 bases, leaving 6 bases of the junction unmatched. The CDR3 covers 14 residues. Germline lookup yields CDR1 MNHNS and CDR2 SASEGT. The CDR3 DNA reads TGTGCCAGCATAGTAGGGGGCAGCTCCTACGAGCAGTACTTC. Its protein is CASIVGGSSYEQYF.

The chain links TRBV25-1 to TRBJ1-4, with 8 bases lining up with TRBD1. The trim removed 3 bases at V and 5 bases at J, leaving 11 bases unmatched. This CDR3 is built from 17 residues. Germline values: CDR1 MGHDK, CDR2 SYGVNS. The CDR3 coding sequence is TGTGCCAGCAGTGAGTTCTTCCGGACAGGGCAGAATGAAAAACTGTTTTTT. Translated, it gives CASSEFFRTGQNEKLFF.

The chain uses TRBV5-1 and TRBJ1-3; D gene unclear. This CDR3 comprises 15 residues. The V gene's germline CDR1 is SGHRS and CDR2 YFSETQ. V lost 0 bases and J lost 0, with 7 bases in between. The CDR3, as DNA: TGCGCCAGCAGCTTGGAGGCAGGCTCTGGAAACACCATATATTTT. Its translation is CASSLEAGSGNTIYF.

The rearrangement uses TRBV28 and TRBJ2-5, with a possible D match to TRBD1 (6 bases). The germline CDR1 and CDR2 sequences are MDHEN and SYDVKM. V was pared by 10 bases and J by 1 base, with 19 bases between. The CDR3 runs to 15 residues. CDR3 in amino acids: CATSPLDRPQETQYF. The CDR3 region has the DNA TGTGCCACCTCGCCCTTGGACAGACCCCAAGAGACCCAGTACTTC.